This T cell receptor (beta chain) emerged from a study of cytomegalovirus exposure and HLA in healthy donors. Overall study findings and caveats: A previous analysis found most TCR beta V segments productive roughly 87% or roughly 30% of the time. Links to common viral pathogens appeared, in a later analysis, for several of the most significant clusters.

On this clone: Its antigen is still unknown.

Researchers ran the PCR with 60 Vbeta and 13 Jbeta primers. Method: immunoSEQ multiplex PCR; TCRdb's copy keeps in-frame clones and lacks some. The table includes 180,000 or so clones, roughly 80% detected once. This sequence was found in a woman in her forties or fifties in good health and CMV-seropositive. The specimen was PBMCs.

The CDR3 sequence: CASSGAAGINYGYTF. In nucleotides, the CDR3 is TGTGCCAGCAGTGGAGCGGCAGGGATTAACTATGGCTACACCTTC. V is TRBV6-1 and J is TRBJ1-2; possibly TRBD1 for D (5 bases). The CDR3 contains 15 residues. CDR1 MNHNS and CDR2 SASEGT come from the germline V gene. V was trimmed by 4 bases and J by 1 base, leaving 13 bases between them.